This T cell receptor beta chain was sequenced for a study of shared clonotypes between healthy human individuals. The V end was cut by 3 bases, the J end by 3 bases, with 13 bases between. Germline V CDR1 and CDR2: SGDLS, YYNGEE. The CDR3 loop spans 15 amino acids. Sequenced by immunoSEQ multiplex PCR; TCRdb stores in-frame clones only, minus some. The repertoire holds just over 2,000,000 clones, roughly 96% seen once, with 0.1% to 0.15% in the top ten. This clonotype was sampled from a man younger than 35 in good health. V gene TRBV9 combines with J gene TRBJ2-1; D may be TRBD1 or TRBD2 (7 bases each). Specimen: naive CD4+ T cells sorted from blood. Subset meaning: CD45RA+ positively selected. The CDR3 coding sequence is TGTGCCAGCAGCGCCAGGGGGGGCGACTACAATGAGCAGTTCTTC. Protein product: CASSARGGDYNEQFF.